Listed below are T cell receptor beta chains from one sample, sequenced in a study of blood T cells in healthy people across ages. MiXCR, run by TCRdb on the 5' RACE reads, gives a single entry per CDR3 protein. The sample contains 650,000 to 800,000 distinct CDR3 sequences, approximately 44% of which appear only once. Sequencing input: blood. The receptors stem from a man between 60 and 75 years old in good health. The CDR3 runs from the conserved cysteine through the conserved F or W. A D gene is named only where the DNA matches it firmly. Clone size is stated in some rows and not others, as once, few, many or a class when expanded.

NA	TRBJ1-2	NA	TRBV5-8	CASSVGHWVGGYTF	TGTGCCAGCAGCGTGGGCCACTGGGTGGGTGGCTACACCTTC
NA	TRBJ1-6	NA	TRBV5-6	CASSLTGGRSGNSPLHF	TGTGCCAGCAGCTTGACTGGCGGACGGTCAGGGAATTCACCCCTCCACTTT
NA	TRBJ1-6	NA	TRBV27	CASSFQGRGGSPLHF	TGTGCCAGCAGTTTCCAGGGTAGGGGTGGCTCACCCCTCCACTTT
NA	TRBJ2-1	NA	TRBV7-9	CASSQELPYNEQFF	TGTGCCAGCAGCCAGGAGCTCCCCTACAATGAGCAGTTCTTC
NA	TRBJ1-2	NA	TRBV6-5	CASSCGLDYGYTF	TGTGCCAGCAGTTGCGGATTGGACTATGGCTACACCTTC
NA	TRBJ2-7	NA	TRBV14	CASSQEPNSYEQYF	TGTGCCAGCAGCCAAGAACCGAACTCCTACGAGCAGTACTTC
once	TRBJ2-1	NA	TRBV4-3	CASSQDRTYYNEQFF	TGCGCCAGCAGCCAAGACCGGACATACTACAATGAGCAGTTCTTC
NA	TRBJ2-6	TRBD1	TRBV28	CASSSPQGAPGANVLTF	TGTGCCAGCAGTTCCCCTCAGGGGGCTCCCGGGGCCAACGTCCTGACTTTC
few	TRBJ2-6	NA	TRBV5-1	CASGKDRPMGGANVLTF	TGCGCCAGCGGAAAGGACAGACCCATGGGAGGGGCCAACGTCCTGACTTTC
NA	TRBJ2-7	NA	TRBV28	CASSPGQSINEQYF	TGTGCCAGCAGTCCCGGACAGAGTATTAACGAGCAGTACTTC